This T cell receptor (beta chain) was documented in a study of OX40 agonist ivuxolimab in advanced cancers. Study context: Ivuxolimab, an agonistic anti-OX40 (CD134) antibody, was given to patients. Prior anti-PD-1, anti-PD-L1 or anti-CTLA-4 therapy did not bar entry, and more than 35% had some. Overall study results and limits: Among expanded peripheral T cells, antigen specificity went undetermined.

Concerning this clone itself: Its antigen remains unidentified.

The CDR3 runs 15 residues. Germline V lookup: CDR1 LNHDA, CDR2 SQIVND (reference sequence). The ends were cut back, 6 bases at V and 10 bases at J, with 19 bases in the middle. Clones were read by immunoSEQ multiplex PCR, and TCRdb kept only the in-frame ones, dropping some. The table shows tens of thousands of clones, with 88% occurring only once. The sequencing used CD4+ or CD8+ T cells sorted from blood, collected in a trial of the OX40 agonist ivuxolimab. The source is an adult with an advanced solid tumor such as melanoma, head and neck, liver or kidney cancer. The V gene is TRBV19, the J gene TRBJ1-6; D possibly corresponds to TRBD1 (6 bases). The CDR3 DNA is TGTGCCAGTAGCAAAGGACAGTCGGGGTGGTCACCCCTCCACTTT. Protein product: CASSKGQSGWSPLHF.